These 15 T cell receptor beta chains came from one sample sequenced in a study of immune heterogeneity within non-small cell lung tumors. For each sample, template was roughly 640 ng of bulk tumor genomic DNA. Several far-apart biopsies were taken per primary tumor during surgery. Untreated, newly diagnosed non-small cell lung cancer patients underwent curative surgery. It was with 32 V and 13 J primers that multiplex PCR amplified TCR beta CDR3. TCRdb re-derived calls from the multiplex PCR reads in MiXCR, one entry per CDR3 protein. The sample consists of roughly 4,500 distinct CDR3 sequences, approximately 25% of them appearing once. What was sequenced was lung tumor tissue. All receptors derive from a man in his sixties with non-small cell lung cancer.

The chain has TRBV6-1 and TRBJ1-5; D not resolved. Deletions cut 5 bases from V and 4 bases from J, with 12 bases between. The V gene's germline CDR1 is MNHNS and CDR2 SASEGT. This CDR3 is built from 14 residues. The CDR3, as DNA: TGTGCCAGCAGTTCCGGTCTTGAGAATCAGCCCCAGCATTTT. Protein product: CASSSGLENQPQHF.

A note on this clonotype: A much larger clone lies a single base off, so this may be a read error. In DNA, the CDR3 is TGTGCCACCAGGAGAGAACCCAGGGATGGAGAAAAACTGTTTTTT. This sequence encodes CATRREPRDGEKLFF. This sequence joins TRBV15 and TRBJ1-4; the D gene is possibly TRBD1 (5 bases). The CDR3 has 15 amino acids. From germline, CDR1 is LNHNV and CDR2 YYDKDF (reference sequence).

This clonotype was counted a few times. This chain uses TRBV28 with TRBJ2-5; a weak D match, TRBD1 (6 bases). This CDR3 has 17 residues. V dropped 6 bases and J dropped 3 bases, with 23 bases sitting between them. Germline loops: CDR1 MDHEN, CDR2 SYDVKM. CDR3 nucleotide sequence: TGTGCCAGCAGCCCGGGCAGGGGACGACGCAACAAAGAGACCCAGTACTTC. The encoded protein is CASSPGRGRRNKETQYF.

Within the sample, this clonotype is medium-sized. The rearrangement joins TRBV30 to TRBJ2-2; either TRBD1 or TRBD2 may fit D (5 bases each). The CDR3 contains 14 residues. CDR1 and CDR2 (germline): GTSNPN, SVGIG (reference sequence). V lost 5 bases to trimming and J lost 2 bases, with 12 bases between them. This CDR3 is CAWQRGVNTGELFF. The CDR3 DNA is TGTGCCTGGCAGAGGGGCGTAAACACCGGGGAGCTGTTTTTT.

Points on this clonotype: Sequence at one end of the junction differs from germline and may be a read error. In DNA, the CDR3 is TGTGCCTGGAGTGGTGCAAATGGGCAGTTCTTC. Translating it yields CAWSGANGQFF. The chain joins TRBV30 to TRBJ2-1; D is unresolved. Per the germline V gene, CDR1 is GTSNPN and CDR2 is SVGIG (reference sequence). The CDR3 has 11 amino acids.

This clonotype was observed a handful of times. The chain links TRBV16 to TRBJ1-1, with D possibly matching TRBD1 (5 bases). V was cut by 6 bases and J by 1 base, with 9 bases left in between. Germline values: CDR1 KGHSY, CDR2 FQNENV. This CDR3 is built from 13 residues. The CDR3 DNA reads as TGTGCCAGCAGTCTGACAGCGAACACTGAAGCTTTCTTT. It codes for CASSLTANTEAFF.

For the CDR3, the DNA is TGTGCCAGCAGCTTAGAAGGACAGTGGAATGAAAAACTGTTTTTT. Translating it yields CASSLEGQWNEKLFF. The chain uses TRBV7-9 and TRBJ1-4, with D maybe TRBD1 (6 bases). Germline V CDR1 and CDR2: SEHNR, FQNEAQ (reference sequence). The CDR3 covers 15 residues. Trimming removed 1 base from V and 5 bases from J, with 11 bases in between.

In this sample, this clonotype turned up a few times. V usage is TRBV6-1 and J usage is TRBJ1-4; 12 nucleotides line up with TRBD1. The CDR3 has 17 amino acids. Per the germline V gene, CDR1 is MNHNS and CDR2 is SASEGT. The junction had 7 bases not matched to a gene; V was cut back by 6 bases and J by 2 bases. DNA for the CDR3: TGTGCCAGCAGAGACCGGGACAGGGGGCCTACTAATGAAAAACTGTTTTTT. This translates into CASRDRDRGPTNEKLFF.

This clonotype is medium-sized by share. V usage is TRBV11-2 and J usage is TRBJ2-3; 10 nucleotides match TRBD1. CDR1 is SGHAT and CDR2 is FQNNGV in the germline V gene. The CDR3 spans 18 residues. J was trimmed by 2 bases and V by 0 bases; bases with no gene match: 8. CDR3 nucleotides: TGTGCCAGCAGCTTAGAAGGGGGACAGGGGTTTTTCACAGATACGCAGTATTTT. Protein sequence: CASSLEGGQGFFTDTQYF.

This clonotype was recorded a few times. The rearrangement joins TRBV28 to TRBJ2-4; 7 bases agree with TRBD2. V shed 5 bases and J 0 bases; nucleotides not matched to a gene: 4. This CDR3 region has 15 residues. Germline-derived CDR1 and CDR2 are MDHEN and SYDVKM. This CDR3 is CASSPRGVAKNIQYF. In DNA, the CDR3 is TGTGCCAGCAGTCCCCGGGGGGTAGCCAAAAACATTCAGTACTTC.

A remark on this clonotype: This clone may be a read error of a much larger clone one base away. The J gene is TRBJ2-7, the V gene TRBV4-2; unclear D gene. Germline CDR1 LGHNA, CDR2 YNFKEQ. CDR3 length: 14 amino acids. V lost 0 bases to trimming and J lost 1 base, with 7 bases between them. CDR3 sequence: CASSQDHASYEQYF. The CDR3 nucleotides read TGTGCCAGCAGCCAAGATCACGCTTCCTACGAGCAGTACTTC.

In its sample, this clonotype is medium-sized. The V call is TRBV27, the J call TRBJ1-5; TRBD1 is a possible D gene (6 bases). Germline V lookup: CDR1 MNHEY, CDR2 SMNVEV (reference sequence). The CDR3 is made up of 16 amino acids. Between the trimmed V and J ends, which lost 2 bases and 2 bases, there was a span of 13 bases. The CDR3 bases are TGTGCCAGCAGTTTAGGGAGAGGGGGGGGCAATCAGCCCCAGCATTTT. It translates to CASSLGRGGGNQPQHF.

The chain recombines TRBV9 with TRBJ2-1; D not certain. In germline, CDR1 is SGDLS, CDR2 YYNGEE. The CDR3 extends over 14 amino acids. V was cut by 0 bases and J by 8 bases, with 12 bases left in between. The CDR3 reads CASSVVPESHEQFF. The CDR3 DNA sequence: TGTGCCAGCAGCGTAGTCCCGGAGAGCCATGAGCAGTTCTTC.

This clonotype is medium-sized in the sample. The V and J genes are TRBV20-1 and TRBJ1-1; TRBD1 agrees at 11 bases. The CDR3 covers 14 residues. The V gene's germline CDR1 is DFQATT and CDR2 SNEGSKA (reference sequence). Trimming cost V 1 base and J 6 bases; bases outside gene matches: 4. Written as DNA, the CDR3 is TGCAGTGCTAGAGGGGGACAGGGGGTCCCTGAAGCTTTCTTT. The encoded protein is CSARGGQGVPEAFF.

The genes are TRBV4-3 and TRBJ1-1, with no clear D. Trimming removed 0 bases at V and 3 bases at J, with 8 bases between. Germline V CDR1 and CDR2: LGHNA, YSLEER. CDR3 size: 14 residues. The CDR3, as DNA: TGCGCCAGCAGCCAAGACTCACGGGACACTGAAGCTTTCTTT. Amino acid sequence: CASSQDSRDTEAFF.